This TCR beta chain was captured by sequencing in a study of shared clonotypes between healthy human individuals. Study summary: Three CD4 naive, three CD4 memory, two CD8 naive and one CD8 memory plate were used per donor.

V gave up 10 bases and J gave up 7 bases, with 20 bases separating them. The CDR3 is 14 residues long. Germline-derived CDR1 and CDR2 are MDHEN and SYDVKM. Donors were healthy HIV-negative adults without recent acute infections or vaccinations. Every immunoSEQ plate was one replicate of a subset's evenly spread DNA. Here immunoSEQ multiplex PCR was the method, and the copy in TCRdb shows in-frame clones only, minus some. The sample gives 850,000 to 1,100,000 clones, about 80% of which show up once; about 0.94% is in the top ten. J is TRBJ2-1 and V is TRBV28, with a weak D call TRBD2 (6 bases). The TCR originated in a man younger than 35 in good health. Some clones in this sample may be carry-over from other donors' samples. The source material was memory CD4+ T cells from PBMCs. Subset meaning: CD45RA-negative fraction. Written as DNA, the CDR3 is TGTGCCACCCACGAACGGAGGGCCAGGAATGAGCAGTTCTTC. Encoded protein: CATHERRARNEQFF.